One sample yielded the 11 T cell receptor beta chains listed below, sequenced in a study of Ad26.COV2.S vaccination and SARS-CoV-2 variants. Here immunoSEQ multiplex PCR was the method, and the copy in TCRdb shows in-frame clones only, minus some. The table lists 440,000 or so clones, roughly nine tenths of them singletons. The treatment was: around 19 received Ad26.COV2.S at low or high dose, single or two shots; about 5 received placebo; per-sample allocation not given. Day 63 following the first vaccine or placebo injection was when the samples were taken. The material sequenced was peripheral blood, taken in a trial of Ad26.COV2.S vaccine versus placebo. Receptors originate from a person between 18 and 65 years old who received the Ad26.COV2.S COVID-19 vaccine or a placebo.

The rearrangement links TRBV6-5 to TRBJ2-7; unclear D gene. Deletions cut 3 bases from V and 7 bases from J, with 13 bases between. This CDR3 comprises 13 residues. The germline CDR1 and CDR2 sequences are MNHEY and SVGAGI. The CDR3 nucleotides read TGTGCCAGCAGTTATCAAGGGCGTGGGGAGCAGTACTTC. The encoded protein is CASSYQGRGEQYF.

The chain carries TRBV12-3 or TRBV12-4 and TRBJ2-7; TRBD1 is a possible D gene (5 bases). V lost 4 bases and J lost 7, with 11 bases in between. The CDR3 contains 12 residues. CDR3 region: CASSYRGREQYF. CDR3 coding DNA: TGTGCCAGCAGTTATAGGGGTAGAGAGCAGTACTTC.

The rearrangement joins TRBV4-1 to TRBJ2-7; D might be TRBD2 (5 bases). The V gene's germline CDR1 is MGHRA and CDR2 YSYEKL. The CDR3 spans 15 residues. Trimming shortened V by 2 bases and J by 4 bases, and 15 bases separated the two germline ends. CDR3 amino acids: CASSQIAWATYEQYF. In nucleotides, the CDR3 is TGCGCCAGCAGCCAAATAGCGTGGGCGACGTACGAGCAGTACTTC.

This clone showed up just once. The rearrangement joins TRBV30 to TRBJ2-1; TRBD2 agrees at 9 bases. With V trimmed by 7 bases and J by 8 bases, 12 bases remained unmatched. Germline-derived CDR1 and CDR2 are GTSNPN and SVGIG (reference sequence). The CDR3 has 14 residues. The CDR3 coding sequence is TGTGCCTCGGGCTATAGCGGGAGAGGGCATGAGCAGTTCTTC. Translation gives CASGYSGRGHEQFF.

Concerning this clone itself: This clone may be a read error of a much larger clone one base away. Additional DNA sequences in this sample encode the identical CDR3. This chain joins TRBV18 and TRBJ1-1; TRBD1 is a possible D gene (5 bases). The CDR3 has 16 amino acids. Trimming left V 3 bases short and J 1 base short, with 15 bases between. Per the germline V gene, CDR1 is KGHSH and CDR2 is LQKENI. CDR3: CASSPQWGRSNTEAFF. For the CDR3, the DNA is TGTGCCAGCTCACCTCAATGGGGACGCTCGAACACTGAAGCTTTCTTT.

The chain combines TRBV27 with TRBJ1-2, with 10 bases lining up with TRBD1. This CDR3 is built from 15 residues. V dropped 3 bases and J dropped 3; count of bases not matched to a gene: 4. Per the germline V gene, CDR1 is MNHEY and CDR2 is SMNVEV (reference sequence). The CDR3 nucleotides are TGTGCCAGCAGTTTGAAGACAGGGGGCTACTATGGCTACACCTTC. Amino acid sequence: CASSLKTGGYYGYTF.

The chain combines TRBV4-3 with TRBJ2-3; D tentatively reads TRBD1 or TRBD2 (6 bases each). Germline CDR1 is LGHNA and CDR2 is YSLEER. This CDR3 has 15 amino acids. The V and J ends lost 4 bases and 5 bases respectively, with 16 bases between them. The CDR3 is CASSPGAGGLDTQYF. The CDR3 nucleotides read TGCGCCAGCAGCCCAGGGGCCGGGGGTCTAGATACGCAGTATTTT.

J is TRBJ1-1 and V is TRBV5-4; the D gene is possibly TRBD1 (5 bases). The CDR3 is 11 amino acids. V lost 0 bases and J 11 bases, leaving 8 bases between the germline ends. Germline V lookup: CDR1 SGHNT, CDR2 YYREEE (reference sequence). Here the CDR3 reads CASSLGDVAFF. The DNA of the CDR3 is TGTGCCAGCAGCTTGGGGGACGTCGCTTTCTTT.

J is TRBJ2-1 and V is TRBV27, with D hard to call. This CDR3 comprises 14 residues. Germline lookup yields CDR1 MNHEY and CDR2 SMNVEV (reference sequence). V shed 3 bases and J shed 7 bases, with 13 bases lying between them. CDR3: CASSFMVPTNEQFF. The CDR3 region has the DNA TGTGCCAGCAGTTTTATGGTGCCGACTAATGAGCAGTTCTTC.

The rearrangement links TRBV19 to TRBJ2-5; no reliable D call. The CDR3 has 15 residues. CDR1 LNHDA and CDR2 SQIVND come from the germline V gene (reference sequence). Deletions cut 6 bases from V and 1 base from J, with 15 bases between. Here the CDR3 reads CASRPTWGSQETQYF. In DNA, the CDR3 is TGTGCCAGTAGACCGACGTGGGGATCCCAAGAGACCCAGTACTTC.

The rearrangement joins TRBV19 to TRBJ2-1; 8 nucleotides match TRBD2. Germline CDR1 is LNHDA and CDR2 is SQIVND (reference sequence). Unmatched junction bases numbered 8, after V lost 3 bases and J lost 4 bases. This CDR3 has 16 residues. The chain's CDR3 is CASSIRRGARYNEQFF. In nucleotides, the CDR3 is TGTGCCAGTAGTATTAGGCGGGGGGCGCGATACAATGAGCAGTTCTTC.